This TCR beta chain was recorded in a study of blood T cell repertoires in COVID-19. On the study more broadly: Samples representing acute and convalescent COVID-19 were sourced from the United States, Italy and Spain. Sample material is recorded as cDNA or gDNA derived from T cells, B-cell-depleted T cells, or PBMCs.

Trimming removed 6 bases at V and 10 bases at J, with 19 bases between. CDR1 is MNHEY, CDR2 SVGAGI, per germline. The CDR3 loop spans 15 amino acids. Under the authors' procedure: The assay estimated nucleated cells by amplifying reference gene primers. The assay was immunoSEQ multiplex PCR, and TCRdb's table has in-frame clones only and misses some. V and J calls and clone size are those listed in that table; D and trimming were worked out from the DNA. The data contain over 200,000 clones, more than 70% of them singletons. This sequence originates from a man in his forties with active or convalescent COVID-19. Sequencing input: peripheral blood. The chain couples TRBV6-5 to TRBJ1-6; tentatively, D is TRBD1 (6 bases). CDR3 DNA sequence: TGTGCCAGCAGCGATCGACAGGCTACCTACTCACCCCTCCACTTT. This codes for CASSDRQATYSPLHF.